This record looks at one TCR beta chain sequence and its context. Its antigen remains unidentified. The sample originates from a study of shared clonotypes between healthy human individuals. Study outcomes and limitations: The expectation was that sequencing depth would affect clonotype sharing among donors.

Clones were sequenced by immunoSEQ multiplex PCR, and TCRdb holds only the in-frame ones, with some missing. The sample has approximately 1,500,000 clones, 98% seen once. This receptor was obtained from a man in his thirties or forties in good health. The sequencing sample was made of naive CD4+ T cells sorted from blood. This sample's subset: CD45RA+ positively selected.

The CDR3 region is CASSEGVVGDNEQFF. In nucleotides, the CDR3 is TGTGCCAGCAGCGAGGGCGTCGTCGGGGACAATGAGCAGTTCTTC. The J gene is TRBJ2-1, the V gene TRBV2; a weak D match, TRBD2 (5 bases). CDR1 SNHLY and CDR2 FYNNEI come from the germline V gene. V was trimmed by 6 bases and J by 5 bases, leaving 17 bases between them. This CDR3 is built from 15 residues.